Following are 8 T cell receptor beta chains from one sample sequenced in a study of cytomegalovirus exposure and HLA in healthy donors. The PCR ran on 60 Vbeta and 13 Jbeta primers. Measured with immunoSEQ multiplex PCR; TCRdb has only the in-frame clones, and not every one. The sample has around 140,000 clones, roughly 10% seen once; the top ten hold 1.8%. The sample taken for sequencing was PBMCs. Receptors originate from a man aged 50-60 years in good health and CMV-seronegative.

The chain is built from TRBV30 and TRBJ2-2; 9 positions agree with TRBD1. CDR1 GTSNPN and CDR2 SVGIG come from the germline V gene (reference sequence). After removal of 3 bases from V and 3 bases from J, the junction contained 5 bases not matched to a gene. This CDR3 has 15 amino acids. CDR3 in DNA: TGTGCCTGGAGACTACAGGGGGCAGACACCGGGGAGCTGTTTTTT. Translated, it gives CAWRLQGADTGELFF.

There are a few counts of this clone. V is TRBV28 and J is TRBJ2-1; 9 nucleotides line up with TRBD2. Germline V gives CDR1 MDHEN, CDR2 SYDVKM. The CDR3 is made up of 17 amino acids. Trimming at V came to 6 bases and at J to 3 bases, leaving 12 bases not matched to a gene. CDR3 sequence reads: CASSPGGLAGFYNEQFF. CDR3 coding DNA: TGTGCCAGCAGCCCCGGAGGGCTAGCGGGATTCTACAATGAGCAGTTCTTC.

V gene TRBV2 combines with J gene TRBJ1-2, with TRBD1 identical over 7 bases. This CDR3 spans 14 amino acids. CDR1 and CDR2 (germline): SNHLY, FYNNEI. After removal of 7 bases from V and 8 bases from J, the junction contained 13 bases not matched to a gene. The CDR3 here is CASTTTGIGSGYTF. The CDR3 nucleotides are TGTGCCAGCACGACGACAGGGATAGGGTCGGGCTACACCTTC.

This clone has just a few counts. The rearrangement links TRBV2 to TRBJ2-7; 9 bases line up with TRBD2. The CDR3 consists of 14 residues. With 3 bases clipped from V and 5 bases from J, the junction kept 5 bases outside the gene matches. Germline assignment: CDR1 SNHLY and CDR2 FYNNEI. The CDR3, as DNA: TGTGCCAGCAGTGATTCGCGGGAGGGAAACGAGCAGTACTTC. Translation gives CASSDSREGNEQYF.

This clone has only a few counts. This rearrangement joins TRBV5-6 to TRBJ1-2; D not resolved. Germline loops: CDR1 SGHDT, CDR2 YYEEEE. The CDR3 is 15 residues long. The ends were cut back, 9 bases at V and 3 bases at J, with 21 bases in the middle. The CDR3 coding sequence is TGTGCCACCTATAAAGGTCGGGGAAAGGACTATGGCTACACCTTC. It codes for CATYKGRGKDYGYTF. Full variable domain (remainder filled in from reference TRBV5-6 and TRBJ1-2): DAGVTQSPTHLIKTRGQQVTLRCSPKSGHDTVSWYQQALGQGPQFIFQYYEEEERQRGNFPDRFSGHQFPNYSSELNVNALLLGDSALYLCATYKGRGKDYGYTFGSGTRLTVV.

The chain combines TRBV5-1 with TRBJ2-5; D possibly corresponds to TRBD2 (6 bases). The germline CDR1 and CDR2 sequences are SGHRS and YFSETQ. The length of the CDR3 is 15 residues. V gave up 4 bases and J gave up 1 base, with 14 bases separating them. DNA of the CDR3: TGCGCCAGCAGCCCGGAGGGCCGGATCCAAGAGACCCAGTACTTC. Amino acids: CASSPEGRIQETQYF.

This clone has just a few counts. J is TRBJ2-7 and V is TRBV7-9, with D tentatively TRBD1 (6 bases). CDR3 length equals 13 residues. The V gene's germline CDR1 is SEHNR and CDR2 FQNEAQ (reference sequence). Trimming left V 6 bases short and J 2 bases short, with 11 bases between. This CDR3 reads CASRPTGPYEQYF. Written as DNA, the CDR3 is TGTGCCAGCAGACCAACAGGGCCCTACGAGCAGTACTTC. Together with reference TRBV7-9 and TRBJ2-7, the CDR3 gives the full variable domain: DTGVSQNPRHKITKRGQNVTFRCDPISEHNRLYWYRQTLGQGPEFLTYFQNEAQLEKSRLLSDRFSAERPKGSFSTLEIQRTEQGDSAMYLCASRPTGPYEQYFGPGTRLTVT.

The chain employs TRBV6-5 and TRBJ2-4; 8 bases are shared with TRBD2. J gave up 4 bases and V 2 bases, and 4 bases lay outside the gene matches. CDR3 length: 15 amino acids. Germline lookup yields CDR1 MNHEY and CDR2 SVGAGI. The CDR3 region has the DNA TGTGCCAGCAGTTACGGGGGACTAGGAAAAAACATTCAGTACTTC. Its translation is CASSYGGLGKNIQYF.